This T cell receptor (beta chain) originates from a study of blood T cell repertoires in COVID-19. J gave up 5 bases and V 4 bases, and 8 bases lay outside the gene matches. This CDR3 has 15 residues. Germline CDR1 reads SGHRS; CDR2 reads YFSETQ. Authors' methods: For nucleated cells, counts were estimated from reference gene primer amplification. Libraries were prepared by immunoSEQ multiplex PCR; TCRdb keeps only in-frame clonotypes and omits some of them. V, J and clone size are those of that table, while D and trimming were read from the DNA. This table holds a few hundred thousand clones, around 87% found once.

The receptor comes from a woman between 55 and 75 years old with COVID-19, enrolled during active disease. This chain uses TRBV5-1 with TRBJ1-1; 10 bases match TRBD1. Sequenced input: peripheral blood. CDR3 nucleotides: TGCGCCAGCAGCGTCGGGACAGGGGAGTGGACTGAAGCTTTCTTT. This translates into CASSVGTGEWTEAFF.